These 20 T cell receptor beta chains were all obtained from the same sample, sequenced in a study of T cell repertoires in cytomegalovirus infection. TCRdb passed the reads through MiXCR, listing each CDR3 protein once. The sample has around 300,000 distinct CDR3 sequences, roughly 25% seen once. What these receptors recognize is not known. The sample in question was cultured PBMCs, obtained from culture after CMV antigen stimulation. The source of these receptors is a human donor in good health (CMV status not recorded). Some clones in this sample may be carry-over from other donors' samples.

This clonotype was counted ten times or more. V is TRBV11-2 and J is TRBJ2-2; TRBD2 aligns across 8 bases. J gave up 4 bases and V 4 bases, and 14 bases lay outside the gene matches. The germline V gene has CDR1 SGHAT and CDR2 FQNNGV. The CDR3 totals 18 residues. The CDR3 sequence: CASSSVRAGGPPTGELFF. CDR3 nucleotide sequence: TGTGCCAGCAGCTCCGTGAGGGCGGGAGGACCACCCACCGGGGAGCTGTTTTTT.

The CDR3, as DNA: TGTGCCATCAGTACGCGGACAGATGAAAAACTGTTTTTT. Encoded protein: CAISTRTDEKLFF. The chain recombines TRBV10-3 with TRBJ1-4; D is possibly TRBD1 (6 bases). Germline V gives CDR1 ENHRY, CDR2 SYGVKD. The ends were cut back, 5 bases at V and 6 bases at J, with 10 bases in the middle. The CDR3 loop spans 13 amino acids.

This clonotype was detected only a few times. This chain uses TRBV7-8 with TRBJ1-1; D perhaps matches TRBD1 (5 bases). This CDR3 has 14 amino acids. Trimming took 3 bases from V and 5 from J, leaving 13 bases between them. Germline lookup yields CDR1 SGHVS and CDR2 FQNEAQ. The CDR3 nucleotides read TGTGCCAGCAGCTTTAAGAGAGGGGTGACTGAAGCTTTCTTT. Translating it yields CASSFKRGVTEAFF.

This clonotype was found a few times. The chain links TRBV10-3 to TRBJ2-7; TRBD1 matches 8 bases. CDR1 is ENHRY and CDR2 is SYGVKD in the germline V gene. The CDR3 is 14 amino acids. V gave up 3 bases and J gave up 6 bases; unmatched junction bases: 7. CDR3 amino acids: CAISESDRGVEQYV. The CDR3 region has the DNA TGTGCCATCAGTGAAAGCGACAGGGGCGTCGAGCAGTACGTC.

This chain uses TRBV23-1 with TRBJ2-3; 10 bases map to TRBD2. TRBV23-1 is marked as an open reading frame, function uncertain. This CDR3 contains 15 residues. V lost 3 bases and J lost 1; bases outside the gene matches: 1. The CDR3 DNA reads TGCGCCAGCAGTCACGGGACTAGCGGCACAGATACGCAGTATTTT. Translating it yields CASSHGTSGTDTQYF.

The CDR3 DNA follows: TGCGCCAGCAGCCCCCCACTAGCGGGACACACCGGGGAGCTGTTTTTT. Protein product: CASSPPLAGHTGELFF. This chain joins TRBV5-1 and TRBJ2-2; 10 bases line up with TRBD2. The CDR3 totals 16 residues. After removal of 4 bases from V and 3 bases from J, the junction contained 6 bases not matched to a gene. Germline lookup yields CDR1 SGHRS and CDR2 YFSETQ.

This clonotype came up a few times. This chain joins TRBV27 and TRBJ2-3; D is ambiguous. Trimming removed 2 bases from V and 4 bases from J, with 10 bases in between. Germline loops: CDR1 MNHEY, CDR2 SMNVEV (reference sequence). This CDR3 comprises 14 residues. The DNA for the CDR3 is TGTGCCAGCAGTTTAGGGCTTCGGGCAGATACGCAGTATTTT. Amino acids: CASSLGLRADTQYF.

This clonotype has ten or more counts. CDR3 protein: CASSPRLGLNEQFF. CDR3 coding DNA: TGTGCCAGCAGCCCTCGACTAGGCCTCAATGAGCAGTTCTTC. The genes are TRBV7-9 and TRBJ2-1; possible D gene TRBD2, 6 bases. The CDR3 has 14 amino acids. V was shortened by 5 bases and J by 6 bases, with 14 bases between the two germline ends. Germline-derived CDR1 and CDR2 are SEHNR and FQNEAQ (reference sequence).

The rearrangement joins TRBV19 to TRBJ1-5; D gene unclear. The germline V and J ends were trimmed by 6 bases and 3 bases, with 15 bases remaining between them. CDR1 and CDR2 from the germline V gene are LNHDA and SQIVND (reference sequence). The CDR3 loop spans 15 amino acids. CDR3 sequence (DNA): TGTGCCAGTAGCGGCAGCCTTACAAACAATCAGCCCCAGCATTTT. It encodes CASSGSLTNNQPQHF.

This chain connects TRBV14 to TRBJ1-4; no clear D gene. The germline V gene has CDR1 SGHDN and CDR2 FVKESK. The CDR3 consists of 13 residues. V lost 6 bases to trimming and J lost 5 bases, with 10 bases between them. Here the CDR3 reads CASRESGNEKLFF. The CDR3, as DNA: TGTGCCAGCAGAGAAAGTGGGAATGAAAAACTGTTTTTT.

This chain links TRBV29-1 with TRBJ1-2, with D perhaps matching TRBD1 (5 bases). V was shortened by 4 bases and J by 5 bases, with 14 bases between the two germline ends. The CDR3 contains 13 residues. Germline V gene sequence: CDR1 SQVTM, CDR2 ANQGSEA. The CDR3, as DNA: TGCAGCGTTGTAAACCCGGGACGGTATGGCTACACCTTC. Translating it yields CSVVNPGRYGYTF.

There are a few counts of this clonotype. The CDR3 protein is CATSRGLRSEGYGYTF. The CDR3 nucleotides are TGTGCCACCAGCAGGGGCCTTCGATCGGAGGGTTATGGCTACACCTTC. V and J are TRBV15 and TRBJ1-2; no reliable D call. Germline V gene data show CDR1 as LNHNV and CDR2 as YYDKDF (reference sequence). V lost 3 bases and J 5 bases, leaving 19 bases between the germline ends. The CDR3 spans 16 residues. Drawing the rest from reference TRBV15 and TRBJ1-2, the complete variable domain is DAMVIQNPRYQVTQFGKPVTLSCSQTLNHNVMYWYQQKSSQAPKLLFHYYDKDFNNEADTPDNFQSRRPNTSFCFLDIRSPGLGDTAMYLCATSRGLRSEGYGYTFGSGTRLTVV.

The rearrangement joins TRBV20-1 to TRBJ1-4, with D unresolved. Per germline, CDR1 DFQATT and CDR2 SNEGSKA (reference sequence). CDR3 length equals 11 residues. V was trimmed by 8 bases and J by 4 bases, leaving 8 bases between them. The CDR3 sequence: CSLGLNEKLFF. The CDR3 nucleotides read TGCAGTCTGGGTCTTAATGAAAAACTGTTTTTT.

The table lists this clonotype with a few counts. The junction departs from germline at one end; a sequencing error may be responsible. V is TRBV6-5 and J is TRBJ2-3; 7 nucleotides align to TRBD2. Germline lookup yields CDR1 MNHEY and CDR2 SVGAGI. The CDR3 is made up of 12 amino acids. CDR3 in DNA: TGTGCCAGCAGTTCGGGGGGAGGGCCCCATTTTTTT. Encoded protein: CASSSGGGPHFF.

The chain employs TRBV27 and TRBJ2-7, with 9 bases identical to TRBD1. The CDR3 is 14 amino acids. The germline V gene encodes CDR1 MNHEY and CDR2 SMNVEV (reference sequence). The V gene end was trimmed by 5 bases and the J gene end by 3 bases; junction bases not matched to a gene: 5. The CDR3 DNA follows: TGTGCCAGCAGTAGGGGACAGGGACTCTACGAGCAGTACGTC. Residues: CASSRGQGLYEQYV.

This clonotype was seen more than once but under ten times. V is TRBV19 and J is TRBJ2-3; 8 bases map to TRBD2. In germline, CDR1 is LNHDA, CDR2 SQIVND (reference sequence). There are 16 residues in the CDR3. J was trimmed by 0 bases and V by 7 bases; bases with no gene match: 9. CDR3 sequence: CASMGVAGPSTDTQYF. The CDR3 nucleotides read TGTGCCAGTATGGGGGTAGCGGGACCTAGCACAGATACGCAGTATTTT.

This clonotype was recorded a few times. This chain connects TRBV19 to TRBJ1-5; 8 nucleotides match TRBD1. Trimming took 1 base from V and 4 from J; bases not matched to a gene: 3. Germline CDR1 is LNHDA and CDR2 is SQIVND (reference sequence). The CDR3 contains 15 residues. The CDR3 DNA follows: TGTGCCAGTAGTATAGGACAGGGGTGGAATCAGCCCCAGCATTTT. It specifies CASSIGQGWNQPQHF.

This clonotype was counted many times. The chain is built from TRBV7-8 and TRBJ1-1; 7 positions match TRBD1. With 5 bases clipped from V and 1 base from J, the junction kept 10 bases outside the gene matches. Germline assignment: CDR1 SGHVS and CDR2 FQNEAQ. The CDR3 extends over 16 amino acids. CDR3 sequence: CASSGRDSLSNTEAFF. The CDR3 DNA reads TGTGCCAGCAGCGGCCGGGACAGCTTGTCGAACACTGAAGCTTTCTTT. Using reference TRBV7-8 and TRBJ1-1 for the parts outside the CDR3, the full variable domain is GAGVSQSPRYKVAKRGQDVALRCDPISGHVSLFWYQQALGQGPEFLTYFQNEAQLDKSGLPSDRFFAERPEGSVSTLKIQRTQQEDSAVYLCASSGRDSLSNTEAFFGQGTRLTVV.

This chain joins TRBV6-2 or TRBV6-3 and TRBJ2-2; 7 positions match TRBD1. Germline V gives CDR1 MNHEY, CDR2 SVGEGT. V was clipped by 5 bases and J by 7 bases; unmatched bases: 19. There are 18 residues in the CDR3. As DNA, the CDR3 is TGTGCCAGCAGTCTCTTGAACCAGGGACAGCCTAGTGACGGGGAGCTGTTTTTT. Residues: CASSLLNQGQPSDGELFF.

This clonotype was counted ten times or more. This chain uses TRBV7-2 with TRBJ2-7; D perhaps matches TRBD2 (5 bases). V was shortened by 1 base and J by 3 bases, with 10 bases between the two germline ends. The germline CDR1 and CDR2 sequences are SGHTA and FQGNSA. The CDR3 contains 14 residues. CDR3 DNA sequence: TGTGCCAGCAGCTTAGGAGGACTCAACTACGAGCAGTACTTC. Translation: CASSLGGLNYEQYF.